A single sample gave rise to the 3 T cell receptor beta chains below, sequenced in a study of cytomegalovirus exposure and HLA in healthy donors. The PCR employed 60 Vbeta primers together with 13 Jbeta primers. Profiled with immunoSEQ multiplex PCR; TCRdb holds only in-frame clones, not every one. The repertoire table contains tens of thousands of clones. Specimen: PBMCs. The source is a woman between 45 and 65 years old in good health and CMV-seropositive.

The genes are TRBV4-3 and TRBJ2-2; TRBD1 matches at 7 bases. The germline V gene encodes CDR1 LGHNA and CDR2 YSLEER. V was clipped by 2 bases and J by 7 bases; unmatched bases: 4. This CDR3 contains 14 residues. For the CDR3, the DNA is TGCGCCAGCAGCCAACAGGGACAGTTCGGGGAGCTGTTTTTT. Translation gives CASSQQGQFGELFF.

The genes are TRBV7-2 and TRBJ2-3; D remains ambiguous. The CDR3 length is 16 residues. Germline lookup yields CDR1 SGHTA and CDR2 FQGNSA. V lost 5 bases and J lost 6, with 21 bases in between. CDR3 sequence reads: CASSPPTPHSADTQYF. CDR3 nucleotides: TGTGCCAGCAGCCCTCCCACGCCTCACTCCGCGGATACGCAGTATTTT.

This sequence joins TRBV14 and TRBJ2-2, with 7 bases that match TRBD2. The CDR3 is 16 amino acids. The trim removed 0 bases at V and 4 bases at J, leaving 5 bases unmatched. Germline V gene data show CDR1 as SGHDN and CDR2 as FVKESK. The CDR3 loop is CASSQDWGRVTGELFF. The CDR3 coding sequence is TGTGCCAGCAGCCAAGACTGGGGGAGGGTCACCGGGGAGCTGTTTTTT.